These 32 T cell receptor beta chains came from one sample sequenced in a study of blood T cell repertoires in COVID-19. The data were produced by immunoSEQ multiplex PCR, yet TCRdb's version contains in-frame clones alone and is incomplete. The sample carries 160,000 or so clones, about 83% recorded once. What was sequenced was peripheral blood. Source of these receptors: a woman of 80 years or more with acute or convalescent COVID-19.

The chain combines TRBV12-3 or TRBV12-4 with TRBJ1-2; 7 nucleotides agree with TRBD1. There are 12 residues in the CDR3. V was pared by 6 bases and J by 8 bases, with 6 bases of the junction left unmatched. The CDR3 region is CASSLTGKGYTF. CDR3 DNA: TGTGCCAGCAGCCTGACAGGGAAAGGCTACACCTTC.

CDR3 amino acids: CASAVGLAESYEQYF. CDR3 in DNA: TGCGCCAGCGCAGTCGGACTAGCGGAATCCTACGAGCAGTACTTC. The rearrangement links TRBV5-1 to TRBJ2-7, with TRBD2 matching over 10 bases. The V gene end was trimmed by 7 bases and the J gene end by 1 base; junction bases not matched to a gene: 8. Germline V gene data show CDR1 as SGHRS and CDR2 as YFSETQ. CDR3 length: 15 amino acids.

This CDR3 is CACSLGGTSSTDTQYF. CDR3 nucleotides: TGTGCCTGCTCCCTCGGCGGCACCTCTAGCACAGATACGCAGTATTTT. The chain combines TRBV30 with TRBJ2-3; D remains ambiguous. V lost 6 bases, J lost 0 bases, and 19 bases lay in between. Germline values: CDR1 GTSNPN, CDR2 SVGIG (reference sequence). This CDR3 is 16 amino acids long.

The CDR3 coding sequence is TGTGCCAGCAGCCAAGACTGGACTTCTTACAATGAGCAGTTCTTC. Protein product: CASSQDWTSYNEQFF. V gene TRBV14 combines with J gene TRBJ2-1, with a possible D match to TRBD2 (5 bases). The CDR3 totals 15 residues. Germline-derived CDR1 and CDR2 are SGHDN and FVKESK. Trimming pared 0 bases from V and 4 bases from J, leaving 10 bases between. Together with reference TRBV14 and TRBJ2-1, the CDR3 gives the full variable domain: EAGVTQFPSHSVIEKGQTVTLRCDPISGHDNLYWYRRVMGKEIKFLLHFVKESKQDESGMPNNRFLAERTGGTYSTLKVQPAELEDSGVYFCASSQDWTSYNEQFFGPGTRLTVL.

This clone was seen a few times. The rearrangement links TRBV10-2 to TRBJ2-1, with 8 bases identical to TRBD2. Germline CDR1 is WSHSY and CDR2 is SAAADI. The CDR3 has 14 residues. The V gene end was trimmed by 3 bases and the J gene end by 7 bases; junction bases not matched to a gene: 5. CDR3 nucleotides: TGCGCCAGCAGTGACCCGGGAGGGGAAAATGAGCAGTTCTTC. Translated: CASSDPGGENEQFF.

V gene TRBV29-1 combines with J gene TRBJ2-5, with D possibly TRBD1 on 6 matching bases. The CDR3 is 13 residues long. Germline V gives CDR1 SQVTM, CDR2 ANQGSEA. The ends were cut back, 3 bases at V and 1 base at J, with 9 bases in the middle. The CDR3 coding sequence is TGCAGCGTTGACCGGGACACCCAAGAGACCCAGTACTTC. Amino acids: CSVDRDTQETQYF.

This chain uses TRBV6-5 with TRBJ1-5, with D tentatively TRBD1 (5 bases). Trimming removed 4 bases from V and 8 bases from J, with 18 bases in between. Germline CDR1 reads MNHEY; CDR2 reads SVGAGI. The CDR3 totals 15 residues. CDR3 residues: CASSSGRGAGKPQHF. The CDR3 DNA reads TGTGCCAGCAGTTCTGGAAGGGGCGCCGGAAAGCCCCAGCATTTT.

V gene TRBV28 combines with J gene TRBJ1-5, with a tentative D call TRBD1 (6 bases). The germline CDR1 and CDR2 sequences are MDHEN and SYDVKM. The ends were cut back, 6 bases at V and 2 bases at J, with 17 bases in the middle. This CDR3 is built from 16 residues. Written as DNA, the CDR3 is TGTGCCAGCAGCTACCAAGGGACATCGGGCAATCAGCCCCAGCATTTT. Encoded protein: CASSYQGTSGNQPQHF.

The rearrangement links TRBV2 to TRBJ1-5; D is possibly TRBD1 (5 bases). V was trimmed by 3 bases and J by 4 bases, leaving 10 bases between them. The CDR3 totals 14 residues. Germline values: CDR1 SNHLY, CDR2 FYNNEI. CDR3 in amino acids: CASSDDRWNQPQHF. Written as DNA, the CDR3 is TGTGCCAGCAGTGACGACAGATGGAATCAGCCCCAGCATTTT. Combining the CDR3 with reference TRBV2 and TRBJ1-5 gives the whole variable domain EPEVTQTPSHQVTQMGQEVILRCVPISNHLYFYWYRQILGQKVEFLVSFYNNEISEKSEIFDDQFSVERPDGSNFTLKIRSTKLEDSAMYFCASSDDRWNQPQHFGDGTRLSIL.

The chain combines TRBV6-4 with TRBJ2-3, with 9 bases that match TRBD2. There are 16 residues in the CDR3. In germline, CDR1 is MRHNA, CDR2 SNTAGT. J was trimmed by 2 bases and V by 2 bases; bases with no gene match: 5. The chain's CDR3 is CASSDEAGGFTDTQYF. The CDR3, as DNA: TGTGCCAGCAGTGACGAAGCGGGGGGATTCACAGATACGCAGTATTTT.

The genes are TRBV6-5 and TRBJ2-7, with 13 bases aligning to TRBD2. Trimming took 6 bases from V and 5 from J; bases not matched to a gene: 7. Germline CDR1 and CDR2: MNHEY and SVGAGI. There are 15 residues in the CDR3. DNA of the CDR3: TGTGCCAGCAGCCTACTAGCGGGGGGGGTTGACGAGCAGTACTTC. This translates into CASSLLAGGVDEQYF.

V usage is TRBV2 and J usage is TRBJ1-2; no reliable D call. Germline loops: CDR1 SNHLY, CDR2 FYNNEI. The CDR3 spans 12 residues. Deletions cut 2 bases from V and 8 bases from J, with 9 bases between. The CDR3 spells CASSERGNGYTF. CDR3 in DNA: TGTGCCAGCAGTGAAAGAGGGAACGGCTACACCTTC.

The chain couples TRBV6-6 to TRBJ2-3; weak D call: TRBD1 (5 bases). The CDR3 extends over 13 amino acids. CDR1 and CDR2 (germline): MNHNY, SVGAGI (reference sequence). The V end was cut by 6 bases, the J end by 6 bases, with 13 bases between. Here the CDR3 reads CASSRQGSDTQYF. Written as DNA, the CDR3 is TGTGCCAGCAGCCGTCAGGGATCCGATACGCAGTATTTT.

The chain recombines TRBV12-3 or TRBV12-4 with TRBJ1-1; D unclear. The CDR3 runs to 13 residues. Trimming took 6 bases from V and 0 from J, leaving 8 bases between them. CDR3 coding DNA: TGTGCCAGCAGCCTTCGTATGAACACTGAAGCTTTCTTT. This translates into CASSLRMNTEAFF.

This clone occurred once. The genes are TRBV6-5 and TRBJ2-7; 7 bases are shared with TRBD1. Germline CDR1 and CDR2: MNHEY and SVGAGI. The length of the CDR3 is 13 residues. Trimming removed 6 bases from V and 5 bases from J; junction bases left unmatched: 7. This CDR3 reads CASSRDSVNEQYF. In nucleotides, the CDR3 is TGTGCCAGCAGCAGGGACAGTGTTAACGAGCAGTACTTC.

The chain combines TRBV11-2 with TRBJ1-2; 8 nucleotides match TRBD1. The CDR3 totals 13 residues. Germline CDR1 is SGHAT and CDR2 is FQNNGV. V was clipped by 5 bases and J by 7 bases; unmatched bases: 6. The CDR3 nucleotides are TGTGCCAGCAGCCAGGACAGGGCAGGTGGCTACACCTTC. Protein: CASSQDRAGGYTF. Complete variable domain (other parts from reference TRBV11-2 and TRBJ1-2): EAGVAQSPRYKIIEKRQSVAFWCNPISGHATLYWYQQILGQGPKLLIQFQNNGVVDDSQLPKDRFSAERLKGVDSTLKIQPAKLEDSAVYLCASSQDRAGGYTFGSGTRLTVV.

The J gene is TRBJ2-1, the V gene TRBV9; 7 bases fit TRBD2. J lost 0 bases, V lost 3 bases, and 3 bases had no gene match. This CDR3 region has 15 residues. Germline CDR1 SGDLS, CDR2 YYNGEE. This CDR3 reads CASSEAGDSYNEQFF. CDR3 bases: TGTGCCAGCAGCGAGGCGGGAGACTCCTACAATGAGCAGTTCTTC.

This chain uses TRBV6-5 with TRBJ1-1; D possibly corresponds to TRBD1 (5 bases). Germline V lookup: CDR1 MNHEY, CDR2 SVGAGI. The CDR3 runs 15 residues. Between the trimmed V and J ends, which lost 7 bases and 1 base, there was a span of 16 bases. Here the CDR3 reads CASKRDGGGNTEAFF. CDR3 coding DNA: TGTGCCAGCAAGCGGGACGGCGGGGGGAACACTGAAGCTTTCTTT.

This chain joins TRBV4-1 and TRBJ1-2, with D possibly matching TRBD1 (5 bases). Looked up from germline, CDR1 is MGHRA and CDR2 is YSYEKL. V gave up 4 bases and J gave up 1 base, with 13 bases separating them. This CDR3 comprises 15 residues. The CDR3 coding sequence is TGCGCCAGCAGCCTTCACCCGGGGGATAACTATGGCTACACCTTC. Its translation: CASSLHPGDNYGYTF.

Here the CDR3 DNA reads TGCGCCAGCAGCTTGGCCCGGGGGTCTATTATCATCCTGAACACTGAAGCTTTCTTT. Its translation is CASSLARGSIIILNTEAFF. The gene calls are TRBV5-1 and TRBJ1-1; maybe TRBD1 (5 bases). The length of the CDR3 is 19 residues. Looked up from germline, CDR1 is SGHRS and CDR2 is YFSETQ. Deletions cut 0 bases from V and 0 bases from J, with 21 bases between.

This sequence joins TRBV7-9 and TRBJ2-3; tentative D call: TRBD1 (5 bases). This CDR3 is 12 amino acids long. V was pared by 8 bases and J by 6 bases, with 12 bases between. Germline V gene sequence: CDR1 SEHNR, CDR2 FQNEAQ (reference sequence). Here the CDR3 reads CASGADGDTQYF. CDR3 in DNA: TGTGCCAGCGGGGCCGACGGGGATACGCAGTATTTT.

V gene TRBV29-1 combines with J gene TRBJ2-7, with D possibly TRBD1 on 6 matching bases. CDR1 SQVTM and CDR2 ANQGSEA come from the germline V gene. The V and J ends lost 5 bases and 3 bases respectively, with 8 bases between them. The CDR3 is 11 amino acids. The CDR3 sequence is CSVRDNYEQYF. The CDR3, as DNA: TGCAGCGTTCGGGACAACTACGAGCAGTACTTC.

This chain uses TRBV23-1 with TRBJ2-7; 7 nucleotides line up with TRBD2. TRBV23-1 is flagged as an ORF with uncertain function. The CDR3 consists of 15 residues. After removal of 4 bases from V and 3 bases from J, the junction contained 9 bases not matched to a gene. CDR3 protein: CASSPPGGQFYEQYF. The CDR3 DNA follows: TGCGCCAGCAGTCCCCCGGGAGGCCAATTCTACGAGCAGTACTTC.

This clone appeared a few times. The V and J genes are TRBV10-2 and TRBJ1-5; D remains unclear. Germline-derived CDR1 and CDR2 are WSHSY and SAAADI. The CDR3 covers 15 residues. Trimming removed 0 bases at V and 3 bases at J, with 9 bases between. This CDR3 reads CASSESGGSNQPQHF. Here the CDR3 DNA reads TGCGCCAGCAGTGAGTCTGGAGGGTCCAATCAGCCCCAGCATTTT.

The CDR3 here is CASRLAGPRGTQYF. The DNA of the CDR3 is TGCGCCAGCAGACTAGCGGGTCCACGGGGGACCCAGTACTTC. The chain uses TRBV4-1 and TRBJ2-5; 9 nucleotides line up with TRBD2. This CDR3 spans 14 amino acids. From germline, CDR1 is MGHRA and CDR2 YSYEKL. V was pared by 6 bases and J by 7 bases, with 9 bases of the junction left unmatched.

The rearrangement uses TRBV6-6 and TRBJ1-6, with 10 bases identical to TRBD1. Trimming removed 7 bases from V and 5 bases from J; junction bases left unmatched: 8. Germline-derived CDR1 and CDR2 are MNHNY and SVGAGI (reference sequence). The CDR3 is 16 amino acids. This chain's CDR3 is CASKGTGAADNSPLHF. DNA for the CDR3: TGTGCCAGCAAAGGGACAGGGGCTGCGGATAATTCACCCCTCCACTTT.

The rearrangement links TRBV11-2 to TRBJ2-3; tentative D call: TRBD2 (5 bases). Trimming removed 5 bases from V and 5 bases from J, with 20 bases in between. Germline loops: CDR1 SGHAT, CDR2 FQNNGV. The CDR3 is made up of 16 amino acids. CDR3 protein: CASSPGERLHIDTQYF. The CDR3 coding sequence is TGTGCCAGCAGCCCCGGTGAGCGGCTCCACATAGATACGCAGTATTTT.

The chain is built from TRBV9 and TRBJ1-1; 8 bases agree with TRBD1. The CDR3 covers 16 residues. V lost 2 bases, J lost 0 bases, and 6 bases stayed unmatched. CDR1 and CDR2 from the germline V gene are SGDLS and YYNGEE. DNA for the CDR3: TGTGCCAGCAGCGTCCAGCCAGGGGGCTTGAACACTGAAGCTTTCTTT. Its protein is CASSVQPGGLNTEAFF.

The CDR3 region has the DNA TGTGCCAGCAGCCCCCCCGGACTTGGAGGCACAGATACGCAGTATTTT. It encodes CASSPPGLGGTDTQYF. The J gene is TRBJ2-3, the V gene TRBV7-9, with a weak D call TRBD2 (5 bases). This CDR3 region has 16 residues. The germline gives CDR1 SEHNR, CDR2 FQNEAQ (reference sequence). V lost 5 bases and J lost 1, with 16 bases in between.

The chain couples TRBV7-2 to TRBJ1-2; 8 bases line up with TRBD1. V dropped 0 bases and J dropped 0; count of bases not matched to a gene: 3. The CDR3 totals 16 residues. CDR1 is SGHTA, CDR2 FQGNSA, per germline. CDR3 bases: TGTGCCAGCAGCTTAGCGGCAGGGGGCACTAACTATGGCTACACCTTC. As protein: CASSLAAGGTNYGYTF.

The chain recombines TRBV5-5 with TRBJ1-4, with D perhaps TRBD1 (5 bases). The CDR3 is 14 amino acids. Germline-derived CDR1 and CDR2 are SGHKS and YYEKEE (reference sequence). V was cut by 4 bases and J by 7 bases, with 14 bases left in between. CDR3 DNA sequence: TGTGCCAGCAGCCCAAGGACATTCGGTGAAAAACTGTTTTTT. Protein product: CASSPRTFGEKLFF. The full variable domain, in which reference TRBV5-5 and TRBJ1-4 provide the parts outside the CDR3, is DAGVTQSPTHLIKTRGQQVTLRCSPISGHKSVSWYQQVLGQGPQFIFQYYEKEERGRGNFPDRFSARQFPNYSSELNVNALLLGDSALYLCASSPRTFGEKLFFGSGTQLSVL.

The rearrangement joins TRBV9 to TRBJ1-5, with 7 bases that match TRBD1. V gave up 3 bases and J gave up 7 bases; unmatched junction bases: 4. There are 13 residues in the CDR3. Germline CDR1 reads SGDLS; CDR2 reads YYNGEE. CDR3 nucleotides: TGTGCCAGCAGCGCACAGGGGCACCAGCCCCAGCATTTT. Translated: CASSAQGHQPQHF.